The clone carrying this TCR beta chain was seen a few times. Its target is unknown. These data originate in a study of post-analysis software for immune sequencing data. Study summary: Several disease courses (relapsing-remitting, secondary progressive and progressive-relapsing) of multiple sclerosis were included. Study-level findings and limits: Significantly lower normalized Chao1 diversity was seen in multiple sclerosis patients than in controls. Higher frequency in patients than in controls was seen for a handful of TRBV segments, with TRBV5-6, TRBV5-1 and TRBV20-1 among them.

TCR beta libraries were prepared from cDNA with unique molecular identifiers. TCRdb re-derived calls from the PCR reads in MiXCR, one entry per CDR3 protein. This sample has fewer than 900,000 distinct CDR3 sequences, with about 45% found just once. CDR1 and CDR2 (germline): MNHNY, SVGAGI (reference sequence). CDR3 length: 14 residues. V lost 10 bases to trimming and J lost 4 bases, with 20 bases between them. The TCR originated in a girl aged 10-17 years with multiple sclerosis. V is TRBV6-6 and J is TRBJ2-7, with D perhaps TRBD1 or TRBD2 (6 bases each). The sequencing input was blood. The CDR3, as DNA: TGTGCCACGGGGGCGGACAATGGAAGATACGAGCAGTACTTC. This gives the protein CATGADNGRYEQYF.